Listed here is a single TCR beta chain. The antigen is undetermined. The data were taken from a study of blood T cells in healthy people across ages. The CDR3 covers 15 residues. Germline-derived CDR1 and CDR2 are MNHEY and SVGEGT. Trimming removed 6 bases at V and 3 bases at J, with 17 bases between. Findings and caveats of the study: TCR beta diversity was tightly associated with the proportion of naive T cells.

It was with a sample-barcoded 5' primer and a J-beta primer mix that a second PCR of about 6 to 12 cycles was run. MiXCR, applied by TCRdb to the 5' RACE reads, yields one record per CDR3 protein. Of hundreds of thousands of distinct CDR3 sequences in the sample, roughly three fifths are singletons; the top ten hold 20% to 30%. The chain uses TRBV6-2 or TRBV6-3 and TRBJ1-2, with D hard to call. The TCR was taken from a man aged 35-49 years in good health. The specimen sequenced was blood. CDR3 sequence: CASSPRRAQDYGYTF. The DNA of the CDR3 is TGTGCCAGCAGCCCACGGAGGGCTCAAGACTATGGCTACACCTTC.